This TCR beta chain was retrieved from a study of regulatory T cells in long-lasting Graves disease. About the study: Persistent cases were those of Graves' disease that involved over 5 years of antithyroid drugs with positive TSH receptor antibodies. General study results and limits: Newly diagnosed patients had higher TCR diversity than persistent Graves' patients did. In persistent patients, shared public clonotypes (under 3,000) outnumbered those in new patients (around 1,000). When disease was persistent, TRBV28, TRBJ1-2 and TRBJ2-5 were the favored segments.

Libraries of TCR beta came from iRepertoire HTBI primers plus Arm-PCR of CDR3 regions. TCRdb re-derived calls from the multiplex PCR reads in MiXCR, one entry per CDR3 protein. The sample lists approximately 350,000 distinct CDR3 sequences; approximately 25% were seen once. The trim removed 6 bases at V and 10 bases at J, leaving 6 bases unmatched. CDR1 and CDR2 from the germline V gene are MGHDK and SYGVNS. The CDR3 extends over 13 amino acids. This clonotype was seen a few times. Its target is unknown. Time point indicated: persistent/refractory GD, antithyroid drugs over 5 years with positive TRAb. RNA extracted from PBMCs served as the sequencing template.

The sequence was collected from a woman aged 40 to 49 with Graves disease. This specimen was peripheral blood mononuclear cells (PBMCs), taken when the disease was refractory, from a patient treated with antithyroid drugs. The J gene is TRBJ1-6, the V gene TRBV25-1; 7 bases line up with TRBD1. The CDR3 sequence is CASRPGGESPLHF. DNA of the CDR3: TGTGCCAGCAGACCAGGGGGGGAGTCACCCCTCCACTTT.